Below, 30 T cell receptor beta chains from the same sample are listed, as sequenced in a study of blood T cell repertoires in COVID-19. The protocol was immunoSEQ multiplex PCR, while the TCRdb copy is restricted to in-frame clones and leaves out a portion. Of fewer than 70,000 clones listed, 60% to 85% are singletons. The sequenced sample consisted of peripheral blood. The source is a human donor in a cohort sampled during active COVID-19.

This chain uses TRBV27 with TRBJ1-5; no firm D call. The CDR3 spans 15 residues. V gave up 2 bases and J gave up 5 bases, with 13 bases separating them. The germline CDR1 and CDR2 sequences are MNHEY and SMNVEV (reference sequence). The CDR3 region is CASSLGPTPYQPQHF. The CDR3, as DNA: TGTGCCAGCAGTTTAGGTCCAACTCCCTATCAGCCCCAGCATTTT.

The chain links TRBV4-1 to TRBJ2-2, with D possibly being TRBD2 (5 bases). The CDR3 has 17 amino acids. CDR1 is MGHRA and CDR2 is YSYEKL in the germline V gene. V lost 3 bases and J 4 bases, leaving 18 bases between the germline ends. In nucleotides, the CDR3 is TGCGCCAGCAGCCAGAGACCCCAGGTAGCGCGCACCGGGGAGCTGTTTTTT. Its translation is CASSQRPQVARTGELFF.

The J gene is TRBJ1-4, the V gene TRBV15, with D perhaps matching TRBD1 (6 bases). The CDR3 totals 17 residues. The V end lost 3 bases, the J end lost 0 bases, and 14 bases lay between the germline ends. Germline V gives CDR1 LNHNV, CDR2 YYDKDF (reference sequence). CDR3 sequence reads: CATSSSGGYPTNEKLFF. The CDR3 DNA is TGTGCCACCAGCAGTTCGGGGGGCTACCCAACTAATGAAAAACTGTTTTTT.

This clone has just a few counts. Here the CDR3 DNA reads TGTGCAAGTCCCTTTACAGGGATAAGCAATCAGCCCCAGCATTTT. Amino acids: CASPFTGISNQPQHF. The genes are TRBV12-2 and TRBJ1-5; the table names TRBD1, a call not compared with the DNA. TRBV12-2 is flagged as a pseudogene. This CDR3 comprises 15 residues.

The rearrangement uses TRBV7-2 and TRBJ1-1; 8 positions agree with TRBD1. Per the germline V gene, CDR1 is SGHTA and CDR2 is FQGNSA. There are 15 residues in the CDR3. J lost 2 bases, V lost 1 base, and 3 bases had no gene match. The chain's CDR3 is CASSLDPGGNTEAFF. The CDR3 nucleotides read TGTGCCAGCAGCTTAGATCCAGGGGGCAACACTGAAGCTTTCTTT.

In DNA, the CDR3 is TGTGCCAGCAGCTCCGGACTAGCGGCTTACGAGCAGTACTTC. Translated: CASSSGLAAYEQYF. The rearrangement links TRBV11-2 to TRBJ2-7, with 10 nucleotides matching TRBD2. CDR1 and CDR2 from the germline V gene are SGHAT and FQNNGV. Trimming removed 4 bases from V and 4 bases from J; junction bases left unmatched: 4. This CDR3 is 14 amino acids long. The variable domain in full, with the rest retrieved from reference TRBV11-2 and TRBJ2-7, is EAGVAQSPRYKIIEKRQSVAFWCNPISGHATLYWYQQILGQGPKLLIQFQNNGVVDDSQLPKDRFSAERLKGVDSTLKIQPAKLEDSAVYLCASSSGLAAYEQYFGPGTRLTVT.

The rearrangement joins TRBV7-8 to TRBJ2-3; 12 nucleotides align to TRBD2. The CDR3 totals 18 residues. Germline values: CDR1 SGHVS, CDR2 FQNEAQ. J gave up 7 bases and V 5 bases, and 16 bases lay outside the gene matches. The CDR3 spells CASSPSRLAGEYGHTQYF. Written as DNA, the CDR3 is TGTGCCAGCAGCCCAAGTCGACTAGCGGGAGAGTACGGGCATACGCAGTATTTT. Using reference TRBV7-8 and TRBJ2-3 for the parts outside the CDR3, the full variable domain is GAGVSQSPRYKVAKRGQDVALRCDPISGHVSLFWYQQALGQGPEFLTYFQNEAQLDKSGLPSDRFFAERPEGSVSTLKIQRTQQEDSAVYLCASSPSRLAGEYGHTQYFGPGTRLTVL.

This chain connects TRBV7-9 to TRBJ2-7, with TRBD1 identical over 9 bases. The ends lost 5 bases at V and 4 bases at J; junction bases unmatched: 6. The CDR3 length is 14 residues. Germline V gene data show CDR1 as SEHNR and CDR2 as FQNEAQ (reference sequence). The CDR3 spells CASSHRDRAYEQYF. Here the CDR3 DNA reads TGTGCCAGCAGCCACCGGGACAGGGCGTACGAGCAGTACTTC.

There are a few counts of this clone. The V call is TRBV18, the J call TRBJ2-7, with D possibly being TRBD1 (5 bases). Germline lookup yields CDR1 KGHSH and CDR2 LQKENI. Trimming left V 5 bases short and J 1 base short, with 9 bases between. The CDR3 consists of 13 residues. The CDR3 sequence is CASSTGFSYEQYF. CDR3 coding DNA: TGTGCCAGCTCAACAGGATTTTCCTACGAGCAGTACTTC.

The rearrangement uses TRBV12-3 or TRBV12-4 and TRBJ2-7; D gene unclear. The CDR3 has 13 amino acids. The V gene lost 5 bases and the J gene lost 3 bases, with 11 bases spanning the gap. Here the CDR3 reads CASSNEQHYEQYF. CDR3 sequence (DNA): TGTGCCAGCAGTAACGAACAGCACTACGAGCAGTACTTC.

By proportion, this clone is medium-sized (0.01 to 0.1%). The chain uses TRBV19 and TRBJ1-1, with TRBD1 matching 11 bases. The trim removed 5 bases at V and 4 bases at J, leaving 9 bases unmatched. The CDR3 has 16 amino acids. Germline CDR1 is LNHDA and CDR2 is SQIVND (reference sequence). As DNA, the CDR3 is TGTGCCAGTAGTGCCTGGACAGGGGGCCTGGGCACTGAAGCTTTCTTT. Translating it yields CASSAWTGGLGTEAFF. The variable domain in full, with the rest retrieved from reference TRBV19 and TRBJ1-1, is DGGITQSPKYLFRKEGQNVTLSCEQNLNHDAMYWYRQDPGQGLRLIYYSQIVNDFQKGDIAEGYSVSREKKESFPLTVTSAQKNPTAFYLCASSAWTGGLGTEAFFGQGTRLTVV.

As regards this clone: The same CDR3 also results from other DNA sequences found in this sample. The chain is built from TRBV7-6 and TRBJ2-7, with 7 bases matching TRBD1. The CDR3 has 14 residues. With 5 bases clipped from V and 2 bases from J, the junction kept 6 bases outside the gene matches. Germline V lookup: CDR1 SGHVS, CDR2 FNYEAQ. The CDR3 loop is CASSPGTVTYEQYF. The CDR3 DNA reads TGTGCCAGCAGCCCCGGGACAGTCACCTACGAGCAGTACTTC.

CDR3 in amino acids: CASSPQGAHHEQYF. CDR3 nucleotides: TGTGCCAGCAGTCCACAGGGGGCGCACCACGAGCAGTACTTC. The chain joins TRBV3-1 (or the pseudogene TRBV3-2) to TRBJ2-7, with 9 bases aligning to TRBD1. The ends lost 6 bases at V and 5 bases at J; junction bases unmatched: 8. Germline V gene data show CDR1 as LGHDT and CDR2 as YNNKEL (reference sequence). This CDR3 has 14 amino acids.

This chain uses TRBV6-5 with TRBJ2-7; D is possibly TRBD2 (5 bases). Germline V gene data show CDR1 as MNHEY and CDR2 as SVGAGI. The length of the CDR3 is 15 residues. V was clipped by 10 bases and J by 2 bases, with 21 bases between them. This CDR3 is CATPPLALPTYEQYF. In DNA, the CDR3 is TGTGCCACCCCTCCCCTAGCTCTGCCGACCTACGAGCAGTACTTC.

The genes are TRBV23-1 and TRBJ1-2; tentative D call: TRBD1 (6 bases). TRBV23-1 is placed among ORFs of uncertain function. Trimming took 2 bases from V and 5 from J, leaving 12 bases between them. The CDR3 extends over 14 amino acids. The CDR3 DNA sequence: TGCGCCAGCAGTCAAACCTGGACAGATTATGGCTACACCTTC. This gives the protein CASSQTWTDYGYTF.

The chain employs TRBV12-3 or TRBV12-4 and TRBJ1-2; D remains unclear. Trimming removed 5 bases from V and 7 bases from J, with 11 bases in between. The CDR3 has 12 residues. This CDR3 is CASSRGGIGYTF. The CDR3 region has the DNA TGTGCCAGCAGTCGTGGAGGTATTGGCTACACCTTC.

The V call is TRBV6-2 or TRBV6-3, the J call TRBJ1-2; 9 bases align to TRBD1. Trimming took 6 bases from V and 6 from J; bases not matched to a gene: 5. The CDR3 has 13 residues. Germline lookup yields CDR1 MNHEY and CDR2 SVGEGT. In nucleotides, the CDR3 is TGTGCCAGCAGCCTGACAGGGGGTGATGGCTACACCTTC. This sequence encodes CASSLTGGDGYTF.

CDR3 sequence (DNA): TGTGCCAGCAGTTTCCCCGGTGGAGCGGAAATTACCTACAATGAGCAGTTCTTC. Translation gives CASSFPGGAEITYNEQFF. The chain has TRBV28 and TRBJ2-1; a possible D gene is TRBD2 (5 bases). The CDR3 covers 18 residues. Trimming removed 3 bases at V and 2 bases at J, with 20 bases between. Germline V gene sequence: CDR1 MDHEN, CDR2 SYDVKM.

The chain links TRBV9 to TRBJ2-7; 7 bases agree with TRBD1. From germline, CDR1 is SGDLS and CDR2 YYNGEE. The ends lost 3 bases at V and 7 bases at J; junction bases unmatched: 4. This CDR3 region has 12 residues. The CDR3 spells CASSATGVEQYF. DNA for the CDR3: TGTGCCAGCAGCGCCACAGGGGTAGAGCAGTACTTC. Complete variable domain (other parts from reference TRBV9 and TRBJ2-7): DSGVTQTPKHLITATGQRVTLRCSPRSGDLSVYWYQQSLDQGLQFLIQYYNGEERAKGNILERFSAQQFPDLHSELNLSSLELGDSALYFCASSATGVEQYFGPGTRLTVT.

The chain has TRBV9 and TRBJ2-7; TRBD2 aligns across 8 bases. Unmatched junction bases numbered 15, after V lost 0 bases and J lost 4 bases. The CDR3 runs 18 residues. CDR1 SGDLS and CDR2 YYNGEE come from the germline V gene. In DNA form, the CDR3 reads TGTGCCAGCAGCGTAGGGGGTACTAGCGGAGGGCCCCCTTACGAGCAGTACTTC. As protein: CASSVGGTSGGPPYEQYF.

The chain carries TRBV28 and TRBJ2-7; 10 bases match TRBD2. CDR1 and CDR2 (germline): MDHEN, SYDVKM. V was clipped by 6 bases and J by 0 bases; unmatched bases: 8. The CDR3 extends over 16 amino acids. The CDR3 bases are TGTGCCAGCAGCCCCCCCGGACTAGCGGCCTCCTACGAGCAGTACTTC. As protein: CASSPPGLAASYEQYF. The variable domain in full, completed from reference TRBV28 and TRBJ2-7, reads DVKVTQSSRYLVKRTGEKVFLECVQDMDHENMFWYRQDPGLGLRLIYFSYDVKMKEKGDIPEGYSVSREKKERFSLILESASTNQTSMYLCASSPPGLAASYEQYFGPGTRLTVT.

The chain is built from TRBV5-4 and TRBJ1-2, with 8 bases aligning to TRBD1. V lost 4 bases to trimming and J lost 3 bases; unmatched junction nucleotides: 2. In germline, CDR1 is SGHNT, CDR2 YYREEE (reference sequence). The CDR3 runs to 13 residues. CDR3 nucleotide sequence: TGTGCCAGCAGCCGACAGGGGTACTATGGCTACACCTTC. Translation gives CASSRQGYYGYTF.

This clone was seen only a few times. CDR3: CASSPRRTGYYGYTF. CDR3 nucleotide sequence: TGTGCCAGCAGCCCCCGACGGACAGGGTACTATGGCTACACCTTC. The chain employs TRBV9 and TRBJ1-2; 8 positions agree with TRBD1. The V and J ends lost 4 bases and 3 bases, in that order; junction bases with no gene match: 8. Germline CDR1 SGDLS, CDR2 YYNGEE. The length of the CDR3 is 15 residues. Drawing the rest from reference TRBV9 and TRBJ1-2, the complete variable domain is DSGVTQTPKHLITATGQRVTLRCSPRSGDLSVYWYQQSLDQGLQFLIQYYNGEERAKGNILERFSAQQFPDLHSELNLSSLELGDSALYFCASSPRRTGYYGYTFGSGTRLTVV.

This clone was counted between two and nine times. J is TRBJ2-7 and V is TRBV27; D might be TRBD1 (6 bases). The length of the CDR3 is 14 residues. The V gene's germline CDR1 is MNHEY and CDR2 SMNVEV (reference sequence). Trimming shortened V by 0 bases and J by 1 base, and 7 bases separated the two germline ends. Written as DNA, the CDR3 is TGTGCCAGCAGTTTATCGGGGGCATCCTACGAGCAGTACTTC. Translation: CASSLSGASYEQYF.

This rearrangement joins TRBV4-2 to TRBJ2-5; 8 nucleotides agree with TRBD2. Germline lookup yields CDR1 LGHNA and CDR2 YNFKEQ. With 0 bases clipped from V and 4 bases from J, the junction kept 10 bases outside the gene matches. The CDR3 length is 17 residues. This chain's CDR3 is CASSQEGSGGPSETQYF. CDR3 DNA sequence: TGTGCCAGCAGCCAAGAAGGATCGGGGGGGCCCTCAGAGACCCAGTACTTC.

This chain uses TRBV6-5 with TRBJ1-2, with a tentative D call TRBD1 (6 bases). From germline, CDR1 is MNHEY and CDR2 SVGAGI. Trimming pared 8 bases from V and 2 bases from J, leaving 15 bases between. The CDR3 spans 14 residues. Here the CDR3 DNA reads TGTGCCAGCCGTCTTGGGGGCGCGAACTATGGCTACACCTTC. Its protein product is CASRLGGANYGYTF.

This chain joins TRBV19 and TRBJ1-1, with D perhaps TRBD1 (6 bases). Germline CDR1 and CDR2: LNHDA and SQIVND (reference sequence). The V end was cut by 4 bases, the J end by 5 bases, with 20 bases between. The CDR3 totals 16 residues. The CDR3 sequence: CASSNQGRGLVTEAFF. CDR3 DNA: TGTGCCAGTAGTAACCAGGGGAGGGGGTTAGTGACTGAAGCTTTCTTT.

The chain uses TRBV7-8 and TRBJ1-1; D call uncertain. V shed 1 base and J shed 0 bases, with 12 bases lying between them. This CDR3 has 16 amino acids. Germline CDR1 reads SGHVS; CDR2 reads FQNEAQ. The CDR3 DNA sequence: TGTGCCAGCAGCTTAGGCGGTCTTGGAGTGAACACTGAAGCTTTCTTT. As protein: CASSLGGLGVNTEAFF.

This chain uses TRBV7-2 with TRBJ1-6, with D possibly being TRBD1 (6 bases). This CDR3 region has 13 residues. The V end was cut by 6 bases, the J end by 7 bases, with 10 bases between. CDR1 and CDR2 (germline): SGHTA, FQGNSA. CDR3 region: CASRQGRNSPLHF. DNA for the CDR3: TGTGCCAGCAGACAGGGTAGAAATTCACCCCTCCACTTT.

This chain joins TRBV30 and TRBJ2-7; 9 bases are a match to TRBD1. The CDR3 has 15 amino acids. The germline gives CDR1 GTSNPN, CDR2 SVGIG (reference sequence). Unmatched junction bases numbered 6, after V lost 1 base and J lost 2 bases. CDR3 in DNA: TGTGCCTGGAGTGCCTGGACAGGGGATGCCTACGAGCAGTACTTC. It is translated as CAWSAWTGDAYEQYF.